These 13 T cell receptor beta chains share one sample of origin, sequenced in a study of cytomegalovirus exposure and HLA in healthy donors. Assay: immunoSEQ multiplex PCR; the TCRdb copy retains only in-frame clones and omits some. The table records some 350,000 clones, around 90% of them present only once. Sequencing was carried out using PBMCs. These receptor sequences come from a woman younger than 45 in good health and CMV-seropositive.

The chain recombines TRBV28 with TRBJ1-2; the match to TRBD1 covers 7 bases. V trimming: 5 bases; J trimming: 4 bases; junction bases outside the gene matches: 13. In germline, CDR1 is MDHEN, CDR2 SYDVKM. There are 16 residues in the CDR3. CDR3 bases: TGTGCCAGCAGTCCGAATTCGGGACAGTTCATCTATGGCTACACCTTC. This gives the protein CASSPNSGQFIYGYTF.

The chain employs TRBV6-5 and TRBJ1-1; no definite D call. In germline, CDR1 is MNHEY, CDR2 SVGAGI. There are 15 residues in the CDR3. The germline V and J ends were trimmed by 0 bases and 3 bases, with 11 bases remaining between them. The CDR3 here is CASSYSRGRDTEAFF. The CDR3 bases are TGTGCCAGCAGTTACTCGAGAGGGAGGGACACTGAAGCTTTCTTT.

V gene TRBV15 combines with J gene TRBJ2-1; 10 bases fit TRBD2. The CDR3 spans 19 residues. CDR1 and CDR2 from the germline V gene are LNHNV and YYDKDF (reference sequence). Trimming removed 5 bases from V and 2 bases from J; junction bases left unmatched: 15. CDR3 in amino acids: CATSGRERGGPGAYNEQFF. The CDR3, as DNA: TGTGCCACCAGCGGTCGGGAGCGGGGGGGCCCGGGGGCCTACAATGAGCAGTTCTTC.

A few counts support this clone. CDR3 nucleotides: TGCGCCAGCAGCTCTCGGACAGGCAATCAGCCCCAGCATTTT. This encodes CASSSRTGNQPQHF. V usage is TRBV4-1 and J usage is TRBJ1-5; a possible D gene is TRBD1 (6 bases). Trimming stripped 5 bases from V and 2 bases from J, with 10 bases between. The CDR3 consists of 14 residues. Germline V gene data show CDR1 as MGHRA and CDR2 as YSYEKL.

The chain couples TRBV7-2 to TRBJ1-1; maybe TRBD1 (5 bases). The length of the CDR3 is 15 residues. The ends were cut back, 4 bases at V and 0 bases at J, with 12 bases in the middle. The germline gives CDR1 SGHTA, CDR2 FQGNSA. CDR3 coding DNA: TGTGCCAGCAGCTCGGGACGGGATATGAACACTGAAGCTTTCTTT. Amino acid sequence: CASSSGRDMNTEAFF.

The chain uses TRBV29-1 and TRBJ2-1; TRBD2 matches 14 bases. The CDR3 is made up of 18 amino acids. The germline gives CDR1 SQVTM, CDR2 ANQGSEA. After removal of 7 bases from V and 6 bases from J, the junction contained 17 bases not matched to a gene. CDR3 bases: TGCAGCGGTACGGGACTAGCGGGAGCATCCCCCGTATCCAATGAGCAGTTCTTC. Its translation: CSGTGLAGASPVSNEQFF.

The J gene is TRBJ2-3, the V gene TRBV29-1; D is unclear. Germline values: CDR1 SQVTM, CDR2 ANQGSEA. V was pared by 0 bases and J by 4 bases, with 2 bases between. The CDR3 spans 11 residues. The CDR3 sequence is CSVEDPDTQYF. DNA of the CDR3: TGCAGCGTTGAAGACCCAGATACGCAGTATTTT.

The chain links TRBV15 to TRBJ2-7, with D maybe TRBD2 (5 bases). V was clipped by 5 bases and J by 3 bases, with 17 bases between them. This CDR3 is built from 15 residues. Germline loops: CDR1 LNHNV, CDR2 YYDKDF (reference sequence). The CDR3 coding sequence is TGTGCCACCAGCTTCGGGTCACTAGAGGGCTACGAGCAGTACTTC. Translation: CATSFGSLEGYEQYF.

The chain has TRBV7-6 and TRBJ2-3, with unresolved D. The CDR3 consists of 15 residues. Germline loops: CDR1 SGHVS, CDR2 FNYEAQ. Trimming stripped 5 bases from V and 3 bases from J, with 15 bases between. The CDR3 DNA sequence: TGTGCCAGCAGCGGTACACGCGGACGGACAGATACGCAGTATTTT. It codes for CASSGTRGRTDTQYF.

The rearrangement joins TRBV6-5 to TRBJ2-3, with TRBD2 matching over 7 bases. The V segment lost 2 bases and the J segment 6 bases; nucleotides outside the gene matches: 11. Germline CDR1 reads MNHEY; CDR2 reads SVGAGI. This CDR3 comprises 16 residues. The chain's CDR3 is CASSYMRGRGEDTQYF. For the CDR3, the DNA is TGTGCCAGCAGTTACATGCGGGGGAGAGGGGAGGATACGCAGTATTTT.

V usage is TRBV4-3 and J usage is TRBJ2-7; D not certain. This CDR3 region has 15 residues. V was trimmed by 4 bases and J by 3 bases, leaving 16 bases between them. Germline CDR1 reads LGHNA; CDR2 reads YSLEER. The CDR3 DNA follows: TGCGCCAGCAGCCCCACGACACGGAACTTCTACGAGCAGTACTTC. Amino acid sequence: CASSPTTRNFYEQYF.

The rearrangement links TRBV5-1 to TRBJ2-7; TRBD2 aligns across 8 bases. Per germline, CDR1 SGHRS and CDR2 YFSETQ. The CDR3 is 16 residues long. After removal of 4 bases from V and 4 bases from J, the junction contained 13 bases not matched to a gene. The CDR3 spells CASSEARGAPQYEQYF. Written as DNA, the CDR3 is TGCGCCAGCAGCGAGGCGCGGGGGGCCCCCCAGTACGAGCAGTACTTC.

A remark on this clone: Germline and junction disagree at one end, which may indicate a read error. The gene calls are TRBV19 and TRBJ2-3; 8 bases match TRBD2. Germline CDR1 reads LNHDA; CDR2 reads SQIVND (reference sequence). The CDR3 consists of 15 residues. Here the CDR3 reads CASSIGLAITDTQYF. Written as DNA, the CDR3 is TGTGCCAGTAGCATAGGACTAGCCATCACAGATACGCAGTATTTT. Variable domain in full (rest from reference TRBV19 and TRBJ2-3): DGGITQSPKYLFRKEGQNVTLSCEQNLNHDAMYWYRQDPGQGLRLIYYSQIVNDFQKGDIAEGYSVSREKKESFPLTVTSAQKNPTAFYLCASSIGLAITDTQYFGPGTRLTVL.